This TCR beta chain was found in a study of T cell clonality in common variable immunodeficiency. The ends were cut back, 5 bases at V and 3 bases at J, with 17 bases in the middle. This CDR3 region has 15 residues. The germline CDR1 and CDR2 sequences are MGHRA and YSYEKL. Produced via immunoSEQ multiplex PCR; TCRdb's table is partial and in-frame only. This sample includes about 35,000 clones with no singletons; its ten biggest clones take up approximately 2.8%. This clone was detected ten times or more. With the read ending 3 residues before the CDR3 end, the germline J gene is used to fill in that end.

Input material: peripheral blood mononuclear cells. The J gene is TRBJ2-7, the V gene TRBV4-1; tentatively, D is TRBD2 (7 bases). The clonotype was recovered from a person aged 18 to 75 in good health. The CDR3 spells CASSSRGGIHYEQYF. The sequenced CDR3 bases are TGCGCCAGCAGCTCGAGGGGGGGGATACACTACGAG.